This T cell receptor beta chain was documented in a study of blood T cells in healthy people across ages. Study results and limitations: Per million T cells, TCR beta diversity dropped roughly linearly as age increased.

Germline CDR1 is SGHTA and CDR2 is FQGNSA. Losses at the gene ends were 4 bases for V and 6 bases for J; bases not matched to a gene: 9. The CDR3 has 15 residues. This clonotype appeared once. What it recognizes is unknown. Aged roughly 6 to 90, donors were systemically healthy Caucasians from Russia. Total RNA amounts of at least 5 micrograms were extracted per sample. Using a J-beta primer mix together with a sample-barcoded 5' primer, a second PCR was run for roughly 7 to 11 cycles. Using its own MiXCR run on the 5' RACE reads, TCRdb lists one record per CDR3 protein. The sample contains some 920,000 distinct CDR3 sequences, roughly half of which appear only once.

The receptor's source is a woman aged 60 to 75 in good health. V and J are TRBV7-2 and TRBJ2-5, with TRBD1 identical over 9 bases. The specimen was blood. The DNA for the CDR3 is TGTGCCAGCAGCTCCGACGGGGGACAGGGCCAGACCCAGTACTTC. It encodes CASSSDGGQGQTQYF.